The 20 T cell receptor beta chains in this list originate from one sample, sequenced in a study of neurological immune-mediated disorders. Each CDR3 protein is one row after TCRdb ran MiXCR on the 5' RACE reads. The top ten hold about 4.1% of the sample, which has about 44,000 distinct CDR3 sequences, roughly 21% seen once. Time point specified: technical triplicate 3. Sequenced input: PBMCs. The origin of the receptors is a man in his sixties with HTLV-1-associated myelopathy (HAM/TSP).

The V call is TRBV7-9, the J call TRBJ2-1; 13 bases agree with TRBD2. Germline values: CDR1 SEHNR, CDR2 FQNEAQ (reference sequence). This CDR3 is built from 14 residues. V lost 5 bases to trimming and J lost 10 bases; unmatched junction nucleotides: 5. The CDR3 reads CASSTTSGGLEQFF. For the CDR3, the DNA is TGTGCCAGCAGCACGACTAGCGGGGGGTTGGAGCAGTTCTTC.

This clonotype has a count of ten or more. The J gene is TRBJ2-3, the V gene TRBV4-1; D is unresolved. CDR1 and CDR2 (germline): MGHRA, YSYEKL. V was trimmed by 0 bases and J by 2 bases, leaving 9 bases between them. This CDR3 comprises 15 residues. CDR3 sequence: CASSQDLADTDTQYF. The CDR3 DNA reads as TGCGCCAGCAGCCAAGATCTGGCAGACACAGATACGCAGTATTTT.

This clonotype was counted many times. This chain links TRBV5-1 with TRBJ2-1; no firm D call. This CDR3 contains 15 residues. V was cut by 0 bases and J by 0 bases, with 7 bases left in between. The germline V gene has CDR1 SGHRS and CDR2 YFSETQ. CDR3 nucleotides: TGCGCCAGCAGCTTGGTCACGAGCTCCTACAATGAGCAGTTCTTC. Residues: CASSLVTSSYNEQFF.

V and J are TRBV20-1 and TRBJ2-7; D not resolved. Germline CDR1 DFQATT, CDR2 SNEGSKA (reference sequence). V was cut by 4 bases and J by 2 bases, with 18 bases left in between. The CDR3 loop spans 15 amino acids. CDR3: CSANPAGSVAYEQYV. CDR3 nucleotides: TGCAGTGCTAATCCGGCAGGTTCTGTCGCCTACGAGCAGTACGTC.

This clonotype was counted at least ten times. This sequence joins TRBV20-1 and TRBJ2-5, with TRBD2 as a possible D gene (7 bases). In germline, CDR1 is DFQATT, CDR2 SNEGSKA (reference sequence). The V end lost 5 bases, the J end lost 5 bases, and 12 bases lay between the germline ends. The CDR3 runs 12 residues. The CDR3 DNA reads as TGCAGTGCTCAAAGGGGGGGGGAGACCCAGTACTTC. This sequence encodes CSAQRGGETQYF.

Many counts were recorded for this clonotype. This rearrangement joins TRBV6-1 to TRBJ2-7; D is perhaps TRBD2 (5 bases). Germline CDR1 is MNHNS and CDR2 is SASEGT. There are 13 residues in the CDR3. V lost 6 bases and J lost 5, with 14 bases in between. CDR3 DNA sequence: TGTGCCAGCAGCCCCGGGGTTATTAACGAGCAGTACTTC. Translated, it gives CASSPGVINEQYF.

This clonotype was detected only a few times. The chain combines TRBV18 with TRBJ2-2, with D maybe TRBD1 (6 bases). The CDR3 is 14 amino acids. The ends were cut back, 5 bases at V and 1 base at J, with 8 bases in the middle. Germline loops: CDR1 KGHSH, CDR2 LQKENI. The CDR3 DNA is TGTGCCAGCTCAGTGGGACAGAACACCGGGGAGCTGTTTTTT. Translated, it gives CASSVGQNTGELFF.

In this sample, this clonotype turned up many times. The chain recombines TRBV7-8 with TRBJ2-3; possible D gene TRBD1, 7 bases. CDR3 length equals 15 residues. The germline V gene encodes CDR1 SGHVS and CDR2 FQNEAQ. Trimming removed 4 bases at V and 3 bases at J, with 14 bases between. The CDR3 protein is CASSSWPGGTDTQYF. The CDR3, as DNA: TGTGCCAGCAGCTCCTGGCCAGGGGGGACAGATACGCAGTATTTT. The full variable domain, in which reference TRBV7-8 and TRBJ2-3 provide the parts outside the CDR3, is GAGVSQSPRYKVAKRGQDVALRCDPISGHVSLFWYQQALGQGPEFLTYFQNEAQLDKSGLPSDRFFAERPEGSVSTLKIQRTQQEDSAVYLCASSSWPGGTDTQYFGPGTRLTVL.

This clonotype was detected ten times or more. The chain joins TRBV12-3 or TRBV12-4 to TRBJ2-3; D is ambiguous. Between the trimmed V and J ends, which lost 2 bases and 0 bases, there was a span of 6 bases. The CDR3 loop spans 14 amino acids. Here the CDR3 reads CASSLTSSTDTQYF. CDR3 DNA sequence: TGTGCCAGCAGTTTAACCTCTAGCACAGATACGCAGTATTTT.

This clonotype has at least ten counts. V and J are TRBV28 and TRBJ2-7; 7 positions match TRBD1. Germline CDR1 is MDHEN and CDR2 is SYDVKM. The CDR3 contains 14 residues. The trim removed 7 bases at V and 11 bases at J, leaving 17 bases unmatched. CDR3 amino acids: CASIEGARGESKYF. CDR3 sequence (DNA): TGTGCCAGCATCGAGGGGGCAAGGGGTGAGAGTAAGTACTTC.

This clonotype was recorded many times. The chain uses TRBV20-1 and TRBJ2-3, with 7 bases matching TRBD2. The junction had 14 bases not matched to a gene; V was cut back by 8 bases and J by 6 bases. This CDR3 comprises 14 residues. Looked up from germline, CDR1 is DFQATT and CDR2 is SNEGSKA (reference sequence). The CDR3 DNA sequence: TGCAGTCCGCTAATGGGCGGGAGTGCGGATACGCAGTATTTT. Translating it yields CSPLMGGSADTQYF.

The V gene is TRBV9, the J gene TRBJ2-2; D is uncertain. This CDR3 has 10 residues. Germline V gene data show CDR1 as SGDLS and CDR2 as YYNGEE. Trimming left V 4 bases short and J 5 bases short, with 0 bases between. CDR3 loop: CASSTGELFF. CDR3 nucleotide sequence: TGTGCCAGCAGCACCGGGGAGCTGTTTTTT.

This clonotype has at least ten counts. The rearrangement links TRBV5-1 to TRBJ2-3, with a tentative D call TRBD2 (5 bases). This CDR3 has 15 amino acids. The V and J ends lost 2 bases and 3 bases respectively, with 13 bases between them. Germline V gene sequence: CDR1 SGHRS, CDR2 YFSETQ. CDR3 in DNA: TGCGCCAGCAGCTTCAAAGAAGCGGTGACAGATACGCAGTATTTT. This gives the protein CASSFKEAVTDTQYF.

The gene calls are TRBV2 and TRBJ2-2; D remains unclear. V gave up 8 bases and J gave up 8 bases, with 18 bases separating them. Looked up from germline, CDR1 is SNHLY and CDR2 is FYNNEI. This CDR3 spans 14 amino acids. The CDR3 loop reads CASGSWSQIGELFF. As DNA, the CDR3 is TGTGCCAGCGGGTCGTGGTCCCAGATAGGGGAGCTGTTTTTT.

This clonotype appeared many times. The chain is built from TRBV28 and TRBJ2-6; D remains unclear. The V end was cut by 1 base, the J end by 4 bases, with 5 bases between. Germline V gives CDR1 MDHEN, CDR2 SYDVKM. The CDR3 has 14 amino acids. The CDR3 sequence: CASSLSEGANVLTF. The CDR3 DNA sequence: TGTGCCAGCAGTTTATCAGAGGGGGCCAACGTCCTGACTTTC.

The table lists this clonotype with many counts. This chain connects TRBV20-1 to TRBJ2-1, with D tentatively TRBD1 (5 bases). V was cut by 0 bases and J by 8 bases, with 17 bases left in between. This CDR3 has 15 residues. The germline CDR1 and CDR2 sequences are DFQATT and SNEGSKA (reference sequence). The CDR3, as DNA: TGCAGTGCTAGAGACCATCAGTCTATCAGGGATGAGCAGTTCTTC. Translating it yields CSARDHQSIRDEQFF.

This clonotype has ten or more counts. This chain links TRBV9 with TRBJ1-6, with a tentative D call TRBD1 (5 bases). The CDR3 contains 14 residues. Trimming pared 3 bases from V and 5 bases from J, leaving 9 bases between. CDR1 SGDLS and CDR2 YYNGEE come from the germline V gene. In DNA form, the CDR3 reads TGTGCCAGCAGCGGCGACAGCAATAATTCACCCCTCCACTTT. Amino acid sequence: CASSGDSNNSPLHF.

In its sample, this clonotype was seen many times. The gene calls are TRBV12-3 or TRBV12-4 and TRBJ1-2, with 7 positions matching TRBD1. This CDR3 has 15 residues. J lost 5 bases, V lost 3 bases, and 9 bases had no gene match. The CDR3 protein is CASSFPDRPKYGYTF. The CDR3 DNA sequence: TGTGCCAGCAGTTTCCCGGACAGGCCAAAATATGGCTACACCTTC.

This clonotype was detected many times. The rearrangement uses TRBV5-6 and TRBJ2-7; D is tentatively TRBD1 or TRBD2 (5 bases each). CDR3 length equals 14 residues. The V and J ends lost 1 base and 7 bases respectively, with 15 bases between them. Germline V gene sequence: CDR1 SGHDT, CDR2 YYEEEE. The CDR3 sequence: CASSLRDHGWEQYF. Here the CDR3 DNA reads TGTGCCAGCAGCTTGCGGGACCACGGGTGGGAGCAGTACTTC.

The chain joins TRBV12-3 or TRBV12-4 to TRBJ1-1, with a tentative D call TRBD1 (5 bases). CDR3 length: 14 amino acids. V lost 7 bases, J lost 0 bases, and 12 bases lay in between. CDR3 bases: TGTGCCAGCACCACTCGACAGTTGAACACTGAAGCTTTCTTT. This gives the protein CASTTRQLNTEAFF.